This T cell receptor (beta chain) originates from a study of technical replicates of blood from a handful of donors. V was cut by 3 bases and J by 4 bases, with 18 bases left in between. The CDR3 covers 15 residues. Germline V CDR1 and CDR2: SQVTM, ANQGSEA. The method was immunoSEQ multiplex PCR; TCRdb's version includes in-frame clones alone and lacks a portion of them. The sample contains about 82,000 clones, 96% of which appear only once. The specimen was T cells isolated from PBMCs. The rearrangement uses TRBV29-1 and TRBJ2-5; D might be TRBD1 (5 bases). The TCR was taken from a human donor in good health. The CDR3 spells CSVDDSRGFRETQYF. The CDR3 coding sequence is TGCAGCGTTGATGATTCTAGGGGATTCAGAGAGACCCAGTACTTC.